Sequencing of this TCR beta chain was carried out in a study of control samples from healthy donors and cancer patients. Method: immunoSEQ multiplex PCR; TCRdb's copy keeps in-frame clones and lacks some. This table has 84,000 or so clones, roughly nine tenths appearing once. Trimming shortened V by 3 bases and J by 5 bases, and 14 bases separated the two germline ends. The length of the CDR3 is 14 residues. The germline gives CDR1 MNHEY, CDR2 SVGEGT. This TCR was recovered from a man in his fifties in good health. The rearrangement joins TRBV6-2 or TRBV6-3 to TRBJ2-7; D possibly uses TRBD1 or TRBD2 (6 bases each). Sequenced: blood. CDR3 sequence: CASSYFRGLDEQYF. DNA for the CDR3: TGTGCCAGCAGTTATTTCAGGGGACTCGACGAGCAGTACTTC.